The subject of this entry is one T cell receptor beta chain. The data derive from a study of control samples from healthy donors and cancer patients. Sequenced by immunoSEQ multiplex PCR; TCRdb stores in-frame clones only, minus some. The sample holds 110,000 to 150,000 clones, 89% seen once. The CDR3 contains 12 residues. Germline V CDR1 and CDR2: SNHLY, FYNNEI. Trimming cost V 9 bases and J 8 bases, with 14 bases left between them. The sequenced sample consisted of blood. This clonotype originated in a man in his thirties or forties in good health. This chain uses TRBV2 with TRBJ2-1, with D perhaps TRBD2 (6 bases). DNA of the CDR3: TGTGCCAGTTGGGGGGTGATCGATGAGCAGTTCTTC. This gives the protein CASWGVIDEQFF.